The rows below give T cell receptor beta chains drawn from one sample of a study of type 1 and type 2 diabetes patients. TCRdb recomputed calls from the multiplex PCR reads with MiXCR, one row per CDR3 protein. The sample yields 250,000 or so distinct CDR3 sequences, roughly 48% seen once. Specimen: peripheral blood mononuclear cells (PBMCs). The receptors were sampled from a man aged 18 to 30 with type 2 diabetes. Each CDR3 is given with its conserved first and last residue. The D gene is left open where the match is weak. Size tells how often a clone was seen (once, few, many) or the class of an expanded clone, and some rows leave it out.

D	J	V	size	DNA	CDR3
TRBD2	TRBJ2-7	TRBV28	.	TGTGCCAGCAGTTTCACGGGGGGAAAGTACTTC	CASSFTGGKYF
.	TRBJ1-1	TRBV7-9	.	TGTGCCAGCAGCCAAAAAGGGGACACTGAAGCTTTCTTT	CASSQKGDTEAFF
TRBD1	TRBJ2-1	TRBV6-5	few	TGTGCCAGCAGCCCAGGGGGCCTCTACAATGAGCAGTTCTTC	CASSPGGLYNEQFF
.	TRBJ2-6	TRBV19	once	TGTGCCAGTAGTATCACGGGGGCCAACGTCCTGACTTTC	CASSITGANVLTF
.	TRBJ1-3	TRBV30	.	TGTGCCTGGATTCCGGGGAAGGCTGGAAACACCATATATTTT	CAWIPGKAGNTIYF
.	TRBJ2-7	TRBV10-3	few	TGTGCCATCAGTGAAGCCTACTACGAGCAGTACTTC	CAISEAYYEQYF
.	TRBJ2-1	TRBV2	few	TGTGCCAGCAGGAGTTACAATGAGCAGTTCTTC	CASRSYNEQFF
TRBD2	TRBJ2-3	TRBV4-3	.	TGCGCCAGCAGCCAAGACGGTCCGGGGGGAACAGATACGCAGTATTTT	CASSQDGPGGTDTQYF
TRBD2	TRBJ2-3	TRBV7-8	.	TGTGCCAGCAGCTCCCTTAGCGGGATTAGCACAGATACGCAGTATTTT	CASSSLSGISTDTQYF
TRBD2	TRBJ2-5	TRBV4-1	.	TGCGCCAGCAGCCACTCTCCGGGACTAGCGGGGGGAGAGACCCAGTACTTC	CASSHSPGLAGGETQYF
.	TRBJ1-1	TRBV10-2	.	TGTGCCAGCAGTTACAAGAGGGGAACTGAAGCTTTCTTT	CASSYKRGTEAFF
.	TRBJ2-5	TRBV6-6	.	TGTGCCAGCAGTTACTGGGGACAGGACTCCGCGGGGGCCCAGTACTTC	CASSYWGQDSAGAQYF
TRBD2	TRBJ2-3	TRBV27	.	TGTGCCAGCAGTTTATGGGGCGGGAGAGAAGATACGCAGTATTTT	CASSLWGGREDTQYF
.	TRBJ1-5	TRBV6-2/TRBV6-3	.	TGTGCCAGCAGTTACTCGATAGGGCAGCCCCAGCATTTT	CASSYSIGQPQHF
.	TRBJ1-2	TRBV7-6	.	TGTGCCAGCAGCTTAGATGGGGGCTATGGCTACACCTTC	CASSLDGGYGYTF
TRBD2	TRBJ2-3	TRBV6-6	.	TGTGCCAGCAGTTTCGGGACTAGTGGAGATACGCGGTATTTT	CASSFGTSGDTRYF
.	TRBJ1-5	TRBV30	few	TGTGCCTGGAGTGGACAGGGCAATCAGCCCCAGCATTTT	CAWSGQGNQPQHF
TRBD1	TRBJ1-1	TRBV19	.	TGTGCCAGTAGTGTCGGACAGGGGGACACTGAAGCTTTCTTT	CASSVGQGDTEAFF
.	TRBJ2-5	TRBV28	.	TGTGCCAGCAATAACCGGCAGCTACAAGAGACCCAGTACTTC	CASNNRQLQETQYF
.	TRBJ2-3	TRBV6-6	.	TGTGCCAGCAGAGCTAGCACAGATACGCAGTATTTT	CASRASTDTQYF
TRBD2	TRBJ2-3	TRBV10-3	few	TGTGCCATCAGTGAGGAAGCGGGACCGCGGGCGCAGTATTTT	CAISEEAGPRAQYF
.	TRBJ2-5	TRBV2	.	TGTGCCAGTAGTACAGGGACTTGGGGAGAGACCCAGTACTTC	CASSTGTWGETQYF
.	TRBJ1-2	TRBV20-1	.	TGCAGTGCTCCGGATAACTATGGCTACACCTTC	CSAPDNYGYTF
.	TRBJ1-1	TRBV24-1	.	TGTGCCAGCAGTTCCCCTCTAGAAAGGGGGACTGAAGCTTTCTTT	CASSSPLERGTEAFF
.	TRBJ2-7	TRBV2	.	TGTGCCAGCAGTTTCGGGACTGGTTTCTACGAGCAGTACTTC	CASSFGTGFYEQYF
.	TRBJ1-6	TRBV28	.	TGTGCCAGCGGACCTGGACAGTCGGAATCACCCCTCCACTTT	CASGPGQSESPLHF
.	TRBJ2-2	TRBV19	few	TGTGCCAGTGACATAGGACAAATGAACACCGGGGAGCTGTTTTTT	CASDIGQMNTGELFF
.	TRBJ2-5	TRBV5-1	few	TGCGCCAGCAGCTTGTTCAGGAACCAAGAGACCCAGTACTTC	CASSLFRNQETQYF
TRBD1	TRBJ1-5	TRBV7-9	.	TGTGCCAGCAGCAAGACAGGGAGCGAGTCGCCCCAGCATTTT	CASSKTGSESPQHF
.	TRBJ1-6	TRBV18	.	TGTGCCAGCTCACCAGTGGACACTCTTTCACCCCTCCACTTT	CASSPVDTLSPLHF
.	TRBJ2-1	TRBV11-3	once	TGTGCCAGCAGCGCTAGCGAGGGTGTAGGCTACAATGAGCAGTTCTTC	CASSASEGVGYNEQFF
.	TRBJ2-3	TRBV24-1	.	TGTGCCACCAGTGACACAGGGTGGGATACGCAGTATTTT	CATSDTGWDTQYF
.	TRBJ1-2	TRBV5-4	.	TGTGCCAGCAGCTTGGTATACCGAGGGCCCAGGGAAGCGATCTATGGCTACACCTTC	CASSLVYRGPREAIYGYTF
.	TRBJ2-7	TRBV20-1	.	TGCAGTGCTACAGGACAGACGACTAACTACGAGCAGTACTTC	CSATGQTTNYEQYF
TRBD1	TRBJ2-2	TRBV20-1	.	TGCAGTGCCTCGGGGACAGGGGCGAACACCGGGGAGCTGTTTTTT	CSASGTGANTGELFF
TRBD2	TRBJ2-1	TRBV27	.	TGTGCCAGCAGTCCCGGGACTAGCGGGATGGGGGAGCAGTTCTTC	CASSPGTSGMGEQFF
.	TRBJ2-2	TRBV2	.	TGTGCCAGCAGAAAAGGGGATTTCCTAACCGGGGAGCTGTTTTTT	CASRKGDFLTGELFF
TRBD1	TRBJ2-7	TRBV5-6	.	TGTGCCAGCAGCTTGGTAGGGGGCCTAAACGAGCAGTACTTC	CASSLVGGLNEQYF
TRBD2	TRBJ2-5	TRBV12-3/TRBV12-4	.	TGTGCCAGCTCCCAAGCGGGGGGCCTAGAGACCCAGTACTTC	CASSQAGGLETQYF
.	TRBJ1-1	TRBV11-2	.	TGTGCCAGCAGCTTAGAGGCACATAACACTGAAGCTTTCTTT	CASSLEAHNTEAFF
.	TRBJ2-1	TRBV7-3	.	TGTGCCAGCAGCTCGGCCGGGACAACCTCCTACAATGGGCAGTTCTTC	CASSSAGTTSYNGQFF
TRBD2	TRBJ2-5	TRBV7-8	.	TGTGCCAGCAGCTCGGGACTAGCGGGAGGGGCGCTTCGAGAGACCCAGTACTTC	CASSSGLAGGALRETQYF
.	TRBJ2-6	TRBV7-6	.	TGTGCCAGCAGCCCCATAAAAGGATCTGGGGCCAACGTCCTGACTTTC	CASSPIKGSGANVLTF
TRBD1	TRBJ1-3	TRBV2	.	TGTGCCAGCAGTGCCCAGGGGGCGAGGAACACCATATATTTT	CASSAQGARNTIYF
.	TRBJ2-1	TRBV19	.	TGTGCCAGTAGTTCTCTAGGTCGCGCCCGCTCCTACAATGAGCAGTTCTTC	CASSSLGRARSYNEQFF
.	TRBJ1-1	TRBV6-5	once	TGTGCCAGCAGTTCCCCGGGGGGGGGAGCTTTCTTT	CASSSPGGGAFF
.	TRBJ2-7	TRBV30	few	TGTGCCTGGAGTGTACGAACAGCCTACGAGCAGTACTTC	CAWSVRTAYEQYF
.	TRBJ1-1	TRBV25-1	.	TGTGCCAGCAGTGAAGCCGGCAGGGGATTCACTGAAGCTTTCTTT	CASSEAGRGFTEAFF
TRBD2	TRBJ2-7	TRBV28	.	TGTGCCAGCAGTTTGACTAGCTCCGAGCAGTACTTC	CASSLTSSEQYF
.	TRBJ1-2	TRBV5-1	many	TGCGCCAGCAGCTTGGAGGGGGACTATGGCTACACCTTC	CASSLEGDYGYTF